This T cell receptor (beta chain) was profiled in a study of a mutant IDH1 vaccine in newly diagnosed glioma. Study-level background: Beforehand, treatment had been radiotherapy, temozolomide, or both; the majority received both.

Time point noted: week 5, during vaccination. The content of each vaccine dose was 300 ug of mutant IDH1 20-mer peptide, and topical imiquimod accompanied it. Here immunoSEQ multiplex PCR was the method, and the copy in TCRdb shows in-frame clones only, minus some. The sample shows approximately 39,000 clones, around 81% of them seen only once. A remark on this clone: No antigen is known for it.

Germline V CDR1 and CDR2: SEHNR, FQNEAQ (reference sequence). The CDR3 totals 18 residues. Germline trimming cut 2 bases from V and 7 bases from J; bases unmatched to any gene: 18. The chain couples TRBV7-9 to TRBJ1-2, with 8 nucleotides matching TRBD1. The specimen was PBMCs, collected from a glioma patient whose treatment included an IDH1 peptide vaccine. The TCR sequence derives from a man between 50 and 59 years old with glioma. The CDR3 protein is CASSLYSMRTGSYGGYTF. CDR3 bases: TGTGCCAGCAGCTTATATAGTATGAGGACAGGGTCATATGGTGGCTACACCTTC. The variable domain in full, with the rest retrieved from reference TRBV7-9 and TRBJ1-2, is DTGVSQNPRHKITKRGQNVTFRCDPISEHNRLYWYRQTLGQGPEFLTYFQNEAQLEKSRLLSDRFSAERPKGSFSTLEIQRTEQGDSAMYLCASSLYSMRTGSYGGYTFGSGTRLTVV.